This T cell receptor beta chain was sequenced during a study of response to subunit inactivated influenza vaccine. General study results and limits: A suggestion made by the authors is that each seasonal influenza vaccination recruits few new T cells.

A single record per CDR3 protein comes from TCRdb applying MiXCR to the RT-PCR reads. Seen here are about 700,000 distinct CDR3 sequences, roughly 15% observed once, and the top ten hold about 7.4%. There are many counts of this clonotype. Its cognate antigen is unknown. This CDR3 spans 12 amino acids. Germline V CDR1 and CDR2: SGHDN, FVKESK. The V end lost 6 bases, the J end lost 4 bases, and 10 bases lay between the germline ends. This sample comprised PBMCs from blood, obtained 14 to 15 days before vaccination. V and J are TRBV14 and TRBJ2-7, with D perhaps matching TRBD1 or TRBD2 (5 bases each). The TCR sequence derives from a man over 45 who received an inactivated influenza vaccine. The CDR3, as DNA: TGTGCCAGCAGGGGACGGGGTTACGAGCAGTACTTC. The encoded protein is CASRGRGYEQYF.